These 32 T cell receptor beta chains originate from one sample sequenced in a study of shared clonotypes between healthy human individuals. As defined, naive CD8 cells were CD45RO-negative and positively selected for CCR7, with terminally differentiated effector memory CD45RA+ cells excluded. TCRdb's copy holds only in-frame clones and misses some; the assay was immunoSEQ multiplex PCR. The sample includes about 800,000 clones, around 96% of them seen just once. Sequencing was carried out using naive CD8+ T cells sorted from blood. The receptor source for this set is a man younger than 45 in good health.

The genes are TRBV9 and TRBJ2-7; TRBD1 or TRBD2 may be the D gene (6 bases each). This CDR3 region has 17 residues. Between the trimmed V and J ends, which lost 0 bases and 7 bases, there was a span of 23 bases. The germline gives CDR1 SGDLS, CDR2 YYNGEE. CDR3 amino acids: CASSVGATGTLGREQYF. The CDR3 coding sequence is TGTGCCAGCAGCGTAGGAGCAACGGGGACACTTGGGAGGGAGCAGTACTTC.

The CDR3 loop is CASSDRTSGRLDETQYF. The CDR3, as DNA: TGTGCCAGCAGCGATCGGACTAGCGGGAGACTGGATGAGACCCAGTACTTC. The V and J genes are TRBV7-9 and TRBJ2-5, with TRBD2 identical over 13 bases. Germline loops: CDR1 SEHNR, CDR2 FQNEAQ (reference sequence). The CDR3 runs 17 residues. Germline trimming cut 5 bases from V and 5 bases from J; bases unmatched to any gene: 11.

The chain employs TRBV4-1 and TRBJ2-3, with D hard to call. The CDR3 consists of 15 residues. Germline-derived CDR1 and CDR2 are MGHRA and YSYEKL. Between the trimmed V and J ends, which lost 8 bases and 0 bases, there was a span of 15 bases. CDR3 in DNA: TGCGCCAGCCACCTAGACACAATTAGCACAGATACGCAGTATTTT. Its protein is CASHLDTISTDTQYF.

The chain employs TRBV18 and TRBJ2-7, with 11 bases aligning to TRBD1. Per germline, CDR1 KGHSH and CDR2 LQKENI. The trim removed 0 bases at V and 3 bases at J, leaving 4 bases unmatched. This CDR3 spans 16 amino acids. In nucleotides, the CDR3 is TGTGCCAGCTCACCACCTGGACAGGGGGCGCGCTACGAGCAGTACTTC. This gives the protein CASSPPGQGARYEQYF.

The rearrangement links TRBV19 to TRBJ1-5; no definite D call. Trimming shortened V by 5 bases and J by 9 bases, and 20 bases separated the two germline ends. Germline V CDR1 and CDR2: LNHDA, SQIVND (reference sequence). The CDR3 runs to 15 residues. The CDR3 nucleotides read TGTGCCAGTAGTCCCTATGTAGCCAACCCTCGGCCCCAGCATTTT. It is translated as CASSPYVANPRPQHF.

The chain joins TRBV29-1 to TRBJ2-7; D might be TRBD1 (6 bases). CDR3 length equals 15 residues. Per germline, CDR1 SQVTM and CDR2 ANQGSEA. The germline V and J ends were trimmed by 2 bases and 6 bases, with 20 bases remaining between them. The CDR3 here is CSVEKRGSEGREQYF. The CDR3 DNA reads as TGCAGCGTTGAAAAAAGGGGGAGTGAAGGGCGCGAGCAGTACTTC.

The chain carries TRBV19 and TRBJ1-2; 7 bases line up with TRBD1. Trimming took 3 bases from V and 0 from J; bases not matched to a gene: 10. The CDR3 is 17 residues long. In germline, CDR1 is LNHDA, CDR2 SQIVND (reference sequence). The CDR3 sequence is CASSIPDRTVANYGYTF. The CDR3 DNA reads as TGTGCCAGTAGTATCCCGGACAGGACCGTAGCTAACTATGGCTACACCTTC.

J is TRBJ1-3 and V is TRBV29-1, with 10 bases that match TRBD1. The germline gives CDR1 SQVTM, CDR2 ANQGSEA. The CDR3 extends over 14 amino acids. Trimming took 4 bases from V and 2 from J; bases not matched to a gene: 2. The DNA of the CDR3 is TGCAGCGTTGCGGGACAGGGGACTGGAAACACCATATATTTT. Its translation is CSVAGQGTGNTIYF. Combining the CDR3 with reference TRBV29-1 and TRBJ1-3 gives the whole variable domain SAVISQKPSRDICQRGTSLTIQCQVDSQVTMMFWYRQQPGQSLTLIATANQGSEATYESGFVIDKFPISRPNLTFSTLTVSNMSPEDSSIYLCSVAGQGTGNTIYFGEGSWLTVV.

The V and J genes are TRBV6-5 and TRBJ2-5, with 7 bases aligning to TRBD2. The CDR3 is made up of 15 amino acids. Trimming took 2 bases from V and 5 from J; bases not matched to a gene: 8. The germline CDR1 and CDR2 sequences are MNHEY and SVGAGI. In DNA, the CDR3 is TGTGCCAGCAGTTACGGAGGGAGGGCCGGTGAGACCCAGTACTTC. Protein sequence: CASSYGGRAGETQYF.

This chain uses TRBV7-6 with TRBJ2-1; a possible D gene is TRBD1 (6 bases). V dropped 0 bases and J dropped 8 bases, with 11 bases sitting between them. The CDR3 consists of 14 residues. CDR1 is SGHVS, CDR2 FNYEAQ, per germline. The CDR3, as DNA: TGTGCCAGCAGCTTAGCTCCTCAGGGGTATGAGCAGTTCTTC. This encodes CASSLAPQGYEQFF. The variable domain in full, completed from reference TRBV7-6 and TRBJ2-1, reads GAGVSQSPRYKVTKRGQDVALRCDPISGHVSLYWYRQALGQGPEFLTYFNYEAQQDKSGLPNDRFSAERPEGSISTLTIQRTEQRDSAMYRCASSLAPQGYEQFFGPGTRLTVL.

This chain links TRBV9 with TRBJ2-1; weak D call: TRBD1 (5 bases). V lost 0 bases and J lost 8, with 6 bases in between. CDR1 and CDR2 (germline): SGDLS, YYNGEE. The CDR3 contains 12 residues. The CDR3 nucleotides read TGTGCCAGCAGCGTAGTAGGGGATGAGCAGTTCTTC. This sequence encodes CASSVVGDEQFF.

The table lists this clone with a count of one. This chain links TRBV19 with TRBJ2-6, with a possible D match to TRBD2 (7 bases). This CDR3 is built from 18 residues. Per germline, CDR1 LNHDA and CDR2 SQIVND (reference sequence). Trimming cost V 6 bases and J 0 bases, with 18 bases left between them. The CDR3 spells CASRGGDIGYSGANVLTF. CDR3 DNA: TGTGCCAGTAGAGGGGGGGACATCGGATACTCTGGGGCCAACGTCCTGACTTTC.

This chain links TRBV11-2 with TRBJ2-3, with D possibly being TRBD2 (5 bases). This CDR3 region has 14 residues. Trimming left V 7 bases short and J 0 bases short, with 11 bases between. Per germline, CDR1 SGHAT and CDR2 FQNNGV. DNA for the CDR3: TGTGCCAGCACCGGGGAGACTAGCACAGATACGCAGTATTTT. Protein sequence: CASTGETSTDTQYF.

This clone showed up just a few times. This chain connects TRBV6-1 to TRBJ2-7; 8 bases match TRBD2. Germline V gives CDR1 MNHNS, CDR2 SASEGT. CDR3 size: 15 residues. V lost 0 bases, J lost 2 bases, and 3 bases stayed unmatched. The CDR3 bases are TGTGCCAGCAGTGAAGCAGAAGCGGGAGCCTACGAGCAGTACTTC. Its protein product is CASSEAEAGAYEQYF.

This clone was detected once. The conserved phenylalanine or tryptophan normally closing the CDR3 is absent here, so this likely arose from a read error. The chain links TRBV28 to TRBJ1-2; no firm D call. The CDR3 spans 13 residues. In germline, CDR1 is MDHEN, CDR2 SYDVKM. The V end lost 2 bases, the J end lost 4 bases, and 8 bases lay between the germline ends. The chain's CDR3 is CASSLVSSYGYTL. The CDR3 coding sequence is TGTGCCAGCAGTTTAGTGTCTAGCTATGGCTACACCCTC.

In its sample, this clone was seen once. J is TRBJ2-7 and V is TRBV7-9; perhaps TRBD1 as D (6 bases). Trimming removed 4 bases at V and 2 bases at J, with 15 bases between. The germline CDR1 and CDR2 sequences are SEHNR and FQNEAQ (reference sequence). The CDR3 has 15 amino acids. The CDR3 region has the DNA TGTGCCAGCAGCTCCCCCTCGGACAGCACCTACGAGCAGTACTTC. This sequence encodes CASSSPSDSTYEQYF.

The chain employs TRBV30 and TRBJ2-7; D might be TRBD2 (6 bases). From germline, CDR1 is GTSNPN and CDR2 SVGIG (reference sequence). Trimming took 2 bases from V and 7 from J, leaving 18 bases between them. The CDR3 spans 14 residues. This CDR3 is CAWSPRAGPWEQYF. The DNA of the CDR3 is TGTGCCTGGAGTCCAAGGGCGGGGCCTTGGGAGCAGTACTTC. Combining the CDR3 with reference TRBV30 and TRBJ2-7 gives the whole variable domain SQTIHQWPATLVQPVGSPLSLECTVEGTSNPNLYWYRQAAGRGLQLLFYSVGIGQISSEVPQNLSASRPQDRQFILSSKKLLLSDSGFYLCAWSPRAGPWEQYFGPGTRLTVT.

The chain uses TRBV5-4 and TRBJ2-7; D may be TRBD2 (7 bases). The V end was cut by 4 bases, the J end by 5 bases, with 22 bases between. This CDR3 has 16 amino acids. Germline CDR1 SGHNT, CDR2 YYREEE (reference sequence). The CDR3 reads CASSRGGGGAVDEQYF. The CDR3 nucleotides read TGTGCCAGCAGCCGAGGAGGAGGGGGGGCTGTGGACGAGCAGTACTTC.

This rearrangement joins TRBV10-3 to TRBJ2-3; 10 positions agree with TRBD1. This CDR3 comprises 15 residues. V lost 10 bases, J lost 1 base, and 8 bases stayed unmatched. Looked up from germline, CDR1 is ENHRY and CDR2 is SYGVKD. CDR3 sequence: CATVEGTGGTDTQYF. The CDR3 nucleotides read TGTGCCACCGTTGAAGGGACAGGGGGCACAGATACGCAGTATTTT.

The chain employs TRBV28 and TRBJ2-7; TRBD1 matches at 10 bases. Per the germline V gene, CDR1 is MDHEN and CDR2 is SYDVKM. The CDR3 loop spans 15 amino acids. The V gene end was trimmed by 6 bases and the J gene end by 3 bases; junction bases not matched to a gene: 8. CDR3 DNA sequence: TGTGCCAGCAGGTTGACAGGGGGCAGGTACTACGAGCAGTACTTC. Its translation: CASRLTGGRYYEQYF.

This rearrangement joins TRBV28 to TRBJ2-1; 7 positions agree with TRBD1. V lost 3 bases, J lost 3 bases, and 5 bases stayed unmatched. The CDR3 consists of 15 residues. Germline V gene sequence: CDR1 MDHEN, CDR2 SYDVKM. Written as DNA, the CDR3 is TGTGCCAGCAGTTTTACAGGGGCCGACTACAATGAGCAGTTCTTC. Its translation is CASSFTGADYNEQFF.

The chain recombines TRBV11-2 with TRBJ1-2; no clear D gene. Trimming took off 3 bases at V and 8 bases at J, with 7 bases between the two ends. This CDR3 has 11 residues. Germline assignment: CDR1 SGHAT and CDR2 FQNNGV. CDR3 region: CASSFPRGYTF. The CDR3 DNA reads TGTGCCAGCAGCTTCCCCAGGGGCTACACCTTC.

The J gene is TRBJ2-1, the V gene TRBV7-9, with TRBD2 as a possible D gene (6 bases). V lost 1 base, J lost 10 bases, and 11 bases lay in between. The germline gives CDR1 SEHNR, CDR2 FQNEAQ (reference sequence). The CDR3 spans 13 residues. The CDR3 DNA is TGTGCCAGCAGCTTAGGGACTGGAGGGGAGCAGTTCTTC. It codes for CASSLGTGGEQFF. The variable domain in full, completed from reference TRBV7-9 and TRBJ2-1, reads DTGVSQNPRHKITKRGQNVTFRCDPISEHNRLYWYRQTLGQGPEFLTYFQNEAQLEKSRLLSDRFSAERPKGSFSTLEIQRTEQGDSAMYLCASSLGTGGEQFFGPGTRLTVL.

Turning to this clone: Other DNA sequences in this specimen translate into the identical CDR3. The rearrangement uses TRBV27 and TRBJ1-1, with a weak D call TRBD1 (5 bases). There are 13 residues in the CDR3. The ends were cut back, 2 bases at V and 2 bases at J, with 6 bases in the middle. Germline CDR1 reads MNHEY; CDR2 reads SMNVEV (reference sequence). The CDR3 loop is CASSLGGNTEAFF. CDR3 coding DNA: TGTGCCAGCAGTTTAGGGGGAAACACTGAAGCTTTCTTT.

The V gene is TRBV27, the J gene TRBJ2-3; 7 bases are a match to TRBD1. Germline values: CDR1 MNHEY, CDR2 SMNVEV (reference sequence). V lost 3 bases, J lost 0 bases, and 6 bases stayed unmatched. The CDR3 is 16 residues long. The CDR3 region has the DNA TGTGCCAGCAGTTTCCTACAGGGGCACAGCACAGATACGCAGTATTTT. Translated: CASSFLQGHSTDTQYF.

The chain joins TRBV19 to TRBJ2-7; tentatively, D is TRBD2 (5 bases). Trimming shortened V by 7 bases and J by 0 bases, and 10 bases separated the two germline ends. This CDR3 region has 13 residues. Germline V CDR1 and CDR2: LNHDA, SQIVND (reference sequence). The CDR3 DNA follows: TGTGCCAGTAACGGGGAGCCCTCCTACGAGCAGTACTTC. Its translation: CASNGEPSYEQYF.

The rearrangement uses TRBV5-1 and TRBJ2-7; TRBD1 matches 9 bases. The junction had 13 bases not matched to a gene; V was cut back by 9 bases and J by 3 bases. This CDR3 is 15 amino acids long. The germline gives CDR1 SGHRS, CDR2 YFSETQ. CDR3 in amino acids: CATSLLPGQGYEQYF. CDR3 in DNA: TGCGCCACCTCTCTGCTCCCGGGACAGGGCTACGAGCAGTACTTC.

The chain carries TRBV7-9 and TRBJ2-5, with a weak D call TRBD2 (6 bases). This CDR3 region has 13 residues. The germline V gene encodes CDR1 SEHNR and CDR2 FQNEAQ (reference sequence). Deletions cut 5 bases from V and 3 bases from J, with 10 bases between. The CDR3 DNA reads as TGTGCCAGCAGCCGGCGGGGAGAAGAGACCCAGTACTTC. It yields the protein CASSRRGEETQYF.

The rearrangement uses TRBV7-9 and TRBJ2-1; 12 bases match TRBD1. Per the germline V gene, CDR1 is SEHNR and CDR2 is FQNEAQ (reference sequence). Trimming at V came to 5 bases and at J to 7 bases, leaving 9 bases not matched to a gene. There are 16 residues in the CDR3. The CDR3 DNA follows: TGTGCCAGCAGCCATACGGGACAGGGGGCGCGGAATGAGCAGTTCTTC. Protein product: CASSHTGQGARNEQFF.

Remarks on this clone: Other nucleotide sequences in the sample specify the same CDR3. J is TRBJ2-7 and V is TRBV7-9, with D uncertain. CDR1 is SEHNR and CDR2 is FQNEAQ in the germline V gene (reference sequence). The CDR3 consists of 13 residues. Trimming cost V 5 bases and J 2 bases, with 10 bases left between them. The CDR3 loop reads CASSLGSTYEQYF. The CDR3 DNA reads TGTGCCAGCAGCCTGGGGTCGACCTACGAGCAGTACTTC.

V gene TRBV9 combines with J gene TRBJ1-4, with no clear D. V was clipped by 3 bases and J by 10 bases, with 7 bases between them. CDR1 and CDR2 (germline): SGDLS, YYNGEE. This CDR3 has 11 amino acids. CDR3 residues: CASSAEGKLFF. Written as DNA, the CDR3 is TGTGCCAGCAGCGCAGAAGGAAAACTGTTTTTT.

The V gene is TRBV7-2, the J gene TRBJ2-7; D gene uncertain. Deletions cut 5 bases from V and 1 base from J, with 6 bases between. This CDR3 comprises 12 residues. Germline V gene data show CDR1 as SGHTA and CDR2 as FQGNSA. CDR3 DNA: TGTGCCAGCAGCCGACCGTCCTACGAGCAGTACTTC. Translated, it gives CASSRPSYEQYF.